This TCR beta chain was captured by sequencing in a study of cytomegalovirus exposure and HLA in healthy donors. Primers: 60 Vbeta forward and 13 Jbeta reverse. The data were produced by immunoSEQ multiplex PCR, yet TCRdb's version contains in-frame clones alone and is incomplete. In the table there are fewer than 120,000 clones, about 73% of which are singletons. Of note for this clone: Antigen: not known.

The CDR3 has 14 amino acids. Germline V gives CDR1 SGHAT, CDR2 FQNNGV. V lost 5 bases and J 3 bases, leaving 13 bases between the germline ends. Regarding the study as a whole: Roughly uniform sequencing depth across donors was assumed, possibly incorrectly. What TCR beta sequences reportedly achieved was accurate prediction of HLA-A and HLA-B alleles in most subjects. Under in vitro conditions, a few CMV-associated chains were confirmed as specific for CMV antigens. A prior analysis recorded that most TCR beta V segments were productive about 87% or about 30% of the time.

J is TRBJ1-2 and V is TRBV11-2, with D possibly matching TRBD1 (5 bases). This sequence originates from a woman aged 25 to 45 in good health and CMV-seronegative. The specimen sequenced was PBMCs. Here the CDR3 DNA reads TGTGCCAGCAGCAACAGGACGGATTACTATGGCTACACCTTC. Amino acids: CASSNRTDYYGYTF.